The clone carrying this TCR beta chain was seen ten or more times. The V gene's germline CDR1 is DFQATT and CDR2 SNEGSKA (reference sequence). The CDR3 covers 14 residues. Deletions cut 6 bases from V and 3 bases from J, with 18 bases between. From RNA transcripts, TCR beta CDR3 regions were amplified. First-round RT-PCR of the TCR CDR3 relied on the HTBI primer set. TCRdb re-called the multiplex PCR reads through MiXCR, storing one row per CDR3 protein. The sample lists a few hundred thousand distinct CDR3 sequences; roughly 14% were seen once. The data derive from a study of T cells in Graves' hyperthyroidism and ophthalmopathy. Uncontrolled infection, other autoimmune disease, pregnancy or lactation disqualified patients from enrolment. Clinical symptoms, serum thyroxine, TRAb, thyroid ultrasound and orbital computed tomography informed diagnoses.

The chain carries TRBV20-1 and TRBJ2-7; D may match TRBD1 or TRBD2 (5 bases each). The clonotype comes from a woman younger than 35 with Graves' hyperthyroidism. Sequenced sample: blood. Here the CDR3 DNA reads TGCAGTGCCCGGAAGGGACCATGGAGCTACGAGCAGTACTTC. It specifies CSARKGPWSYEQYF.